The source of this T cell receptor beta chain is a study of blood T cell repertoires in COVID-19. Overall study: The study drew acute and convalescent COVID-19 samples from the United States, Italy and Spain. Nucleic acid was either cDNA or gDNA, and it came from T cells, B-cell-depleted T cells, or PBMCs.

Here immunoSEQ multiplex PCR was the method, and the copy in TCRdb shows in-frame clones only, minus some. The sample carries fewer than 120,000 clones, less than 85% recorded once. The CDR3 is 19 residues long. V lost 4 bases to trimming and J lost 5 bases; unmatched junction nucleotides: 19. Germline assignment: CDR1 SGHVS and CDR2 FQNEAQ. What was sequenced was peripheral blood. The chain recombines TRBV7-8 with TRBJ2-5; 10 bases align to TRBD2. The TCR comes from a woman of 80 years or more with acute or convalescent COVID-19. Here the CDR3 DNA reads TGTGCCAGCAGCTCCCTGTCTCCTAGCGGGAGTACCGAGTTGGAGACCCAGTACTTC. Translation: CASSSLSPSGSTELETQYF.